This TCR beta chain stems from a study of early T cells in non-severe SARS-CoV-2 infection. Study-level background: The authors sequenced bulk RNA from unsorted whole blood, leaving chains unpaired. General study results and limits: VDJdb matching skewed toward anti-spike CD8 responses, missing private and CD4 specificities.

Per germline, CDR1 SNHLY and CDR2 FYNNEI. CDR3 size: 16 residues. Trimming shortened V by 6 bases and J by 8 bases, and 22 bases separated the two germline ends. The TCR library protocol was used to attach unique molecular identifiers. These identifiers were attached to individual cDNA molecules. Via MiXCR, TCRdb re-called the 5' RACE reads, giving one row per CDR3 protein. The repertoire includes approximately 99,000 distinct CDR3 sequences, around an eighth of them detected once, and less than 3.5% sits in the top ten. This clonotype was recorded at least ten times. The antigen is unknown. Material for sequencing was whole blood. This receptor was identified in an adult who was a healthcare worker with PCR-confirmed SARS-CoV-2 infection or an uninfected control (not recorded which). J is TRBJ1-4 and V is TRBV2, with no clear D. CDR3 in DNA: TGTGCCAGCAGCGGGTCCAGAGATGGTTGGTGGGAAAAACTGTTTTTT. This encodes CASSGSRDGWWEKLFF.